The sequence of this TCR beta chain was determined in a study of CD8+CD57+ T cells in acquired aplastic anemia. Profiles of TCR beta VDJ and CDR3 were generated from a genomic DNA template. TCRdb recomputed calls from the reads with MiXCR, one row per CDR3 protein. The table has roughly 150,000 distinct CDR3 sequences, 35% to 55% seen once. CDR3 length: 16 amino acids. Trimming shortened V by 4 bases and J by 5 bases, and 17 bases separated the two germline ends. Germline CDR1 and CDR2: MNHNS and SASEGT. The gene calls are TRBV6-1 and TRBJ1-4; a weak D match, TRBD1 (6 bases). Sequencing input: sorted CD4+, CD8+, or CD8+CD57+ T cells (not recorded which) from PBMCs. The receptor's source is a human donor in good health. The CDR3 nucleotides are TGTGCCAGCAGTGCTACCGGGGGGCAGGGGAATGAAAAACTGTTTTTT. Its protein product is CASSATGGQGNEKLFF.